The 6 T cell receptor beta chains listed next were all sequenced from one sample in a study of T cell responses to AZD1222 COVID-19 vaccine. The table came from immunoSEQ multiplex PCR; TCRdb's copy has only in-frame clones and leaves some out. The data show some 110,000 clones, with roughly 90% seen just once and 5% to 5.5% held by the top ten. Sequencing used peripheral blood, obtained on day 0 of AZD1222 vaccination. The receptors shown here come from an adult in good health.

This clone was seen just once. The rearrangement uses TRBV5-4 and TRBJ1-4; 10 bases map to TRBD1. This CDR3 is built from 16 residues. CDR1 SGHNT and CDR2 YYREEE come from the germline V gene (reference sequence). V lost 3 bases, J lost 8 bases, and 10 bases stayed unmatched. The CDR3 region is CASSSNTGTGVEKLFF. CDR3 coding DNA: TGTGCCAGCAGCTCGAACACCGGGACAGGGGTCGAAAAACTGTTTTTT. The full variable domain, completed using reference TRBV5-4 and TRBJ1-4, is ETGVTQSPTHLIKTRGQQVTLRCSSQSGHNTVSWYQQALGQGPQFIFQYYREEENGRGNFPPRFSGLQFPNYSSELNVNALELDDSALYLCASSSNTGTGVEKLFFGSGTQLSVL.

This chain connects TRBV14 to TRBJ1-5, with unresolved D. CDR3 size: 13 residues. Germline CDR1 is SGHDN and CDR2 is FVKESK. The V end lost 0 bases, the J end lost 3 bases, and 3 bases lay between the germline ends. CDR3 amino acids: CASSQDHNQPQHF. CDR3 DNA sequence: TGTGCCAGCAGCCAAGATCACAATCAGCCCCAGCATTTT. The full variable domain, its missing parts supplied by reference TRBV14 and TRBJ1-5, is EAGVTQFPSHSVIEKGQTVTLRCDPISGHDNLYWYRRVMGKEIKFLLHFVKESKQDESGMPNNRFLAERTGGTYSTLKVQPAELEDSGVYFCASSQDHNQPQHFGDGTRLSIL.

The chain employs TRBV27 and TRBJ2-1; no clear D. Trimming took off 6 bases at V and 7 bases at J, with 19 bases between the two ends. The CDR3 covers 15 residues. CDR1 and CDR2 (germline): MNHEY, SMNVEV (reference sequence). The CDR3 DNA sequence: TGTGCCAGCAGCCGAAGCCGGTCCATAGGGAATGAGCAGTTCTTC. Encoded protein: CASSRSRSIGNEQFF.

The sample holds one count of this clone. V usage is TRBV7-9 and J usage is TRBJ1-6; no clear D gene. This CDR3 is built from 15 residues. Germline CDR1 is SEHNR and CDR2 is FQNEAQ (reference sequence). The V gene lost 0 bases and the J gene lost 7 bases, with 10 bases spanning the gap. The CDR3 DNA sequence: TGTGCCAGCAGCTTAGCAGGGAGTAGGAATTCACCCCTCCACTTT. Amino acid sequence: CASSLAGSRNSPLHF. Looking up the rest from reference TRBV7-9 and TRBJ1-6 gives the full variable domain: DTGVSQNPRHKITKRGQNVTFRCDPISEHNRLYWYRQTLGQGPEFLTYFQNEAQLEKSRLLSDRFSAERPKGSFSTLEIQRTEQGDSAMYLCASSLAGSRNSPLHFGNGTRLTVT.

CDR3 coding DNA: TGTGCCAGCAGCTACATAGCGGGGGGATACAATGAGCAGTTCTTC. It encodes CASSYIAGGYNEQFF. The V call is TRBV14, the J call TRBJ2-1; 10 bases align to TRBD2. The V and J ends lost 5 bases and 4 bases, in that order; junction bases with no gene match: 5. Germline V gene sequence: CDR1 SGHDN, CDR2 FVKESK. This CDR3 region has 15 residues.

The V gene is TRBV4-1, the J gene TRBJ1-2; unclear D gene. CDR3 length equals 14 residues. V was cut by 6 bases and J by 4 bases, with 15 bases left in between. Germline values: CDR1 MGHRA, CDR2 YSYEKL. CDR3 sequence (DNA): TGCGCCAGCAGGAACCCCGGTTGGGCCTATGGCTACACCTTC. This codes for CASRNPGWAYGYTF.